A selection of T cell receptor beta chains follows, all from one sample in a study of T cells in Graves' hyperthyroidism and ophthalmopathy. A single record per CDR3 protein comes from TCRdb applying MiXCR to the multiplex PCR reads. Of approximately 600,000 distinct CDR3 sequences in the sample, roughly 20% were seen once. Sequenced input: blood. These receptors were obtained from a man aged 25-45 years with Graves' ophthalmopathy. Both conserved end residues are part of each CDR3. The order of the fields is J gene, clone size, D gene, V gene, CDR3 DNA, CDR3 protein. The D gene is left open where the match is weak. Size tells how often a clone was seen (once, few, many) or the class of an expanded clone, and some rows leave it out.

>TRBJ2-3|.|.|TRBV30
TGTGCCTGGGCCGTGACAGATACGCAGTATTTT
CAWAVTDTQYF
>TRBJ2-5|few|.|TRBV6-5
TGTGCCAGCAGTTACTCGAGGGGCAGGGGAGAGACCCAGTACTTC
CASSYSRGRGETQYF
>TRBJ2-1|many|TRBD2|TRBV7-8
TGTGCCAGCAGCTTACGGACTAGCGGCCTCTCCTACAATGAGCAGTTCTTC
CASSLRTSGLSYNEQFF
>TRBJ2-3|.|TRBD2|TRBV20-1
TGCAGTGCCGTACTAGCGGGAGTTAATTTGGGCACAGATACGCAGTATTTT
CSAVLAGVNLGTDTQYF
>TRBJ2-7|.|.|TRBV9
TGTGCCAGCAGCCAGGAGGGGGCGGAAACCTACGAGCAGTACTTC
CASSQEGAETYEQYF
>TRBJ1-2|.|.|TRBV12-3/TRBV12-4
TGTGCCAGCAGTTTGTCAGGGACCGGCTACACCTTC
CASSLSGTGYTF
>TRBJ1-1|many|.|TRBV7-2
TGTGCCAGCAGCTCAGCGTATGAAGCTTTCTTT
CASSSAYEAFF
>TRBJ2-3|.|TRBD2|TRBV5-1
TGCGCCAGCAGCCTAGCGGGAGACGTAAACACAGATACGCAGTATTTT
CASSLAGDVNTDTQYF
>TRBJ1-1|many|.|TRBV5-1
TGCGCCAGCAGCCCTTATCCGAACACTGAAGCTTTCTTT
CASSPYPNTEAFF
>TRBJ2-5|.|.|TRBV4-3
TGCGCCAGCAGCCAAGCTAAAGGGCGCCAAGAGACCCAGTACTTC
CASSQAKGRQETQYF
>TRBJ2-1|few|.|TRBV29-1
TGCAGCGTTGATGATAGAGGGCAGTTCTTC
CSVDDRGQFF
>TRBJ2-2|few|.|TRBV6-1
TGTGCCAGCAGTGGCGGCGGGCCTCGGACCGGGGAGCTGTTTTTT
CASSGGGPRTGELFF
>TRBJ2-5|few|.|TRBV18
TGTGCCAGCTCACCGGCACAGGGTATCGGCGAGACCCAGTACTTC
CASSPAQGIGETQYF
>TRBJ2-7|.|TRBD2|TRBV5-1
TGTGCCAGCAGCTTGGCCGGGAGGGAGGGCCAGGAGCAGTACTTC
CASSLAGREGQEQYF
>TRBJ1-1|.|TRBD1|TRBV30
TGTGCCTGGAGTGGGACAGGGGTGAACACTGAAGCTTTCTTT
CAWSGTGVNTEAFF
>TRBJ2-2|few|.|TRBV20-1
TGCAGTGCTAGAGATACCGGGGGAGACACCGGGGAGCTGTTTTTT
CSARDTGGDTGELFF
>TRBJ2-7|many|TRBD2|TRBV12-3/TRBV12-4
TGTGCCAGCAGCGGGACTAGCGGGAGAGGGGGGCGAAACGAGCAGTACTTC
CASSGTSGRGGRNEQYF
>TRBJ2-7|many|.|TRBV30
TGTGCCTGGAGTGTTGGTAGCGGCTCCTACGAGCAGTACTTC
CAWSVGSGSYEQYF
>TRBJ2-2|.|TRBD1|TRBV13
TGTGCCAGCAGCTCCACTCCGACAGGGGGCGCGGATACCGGGGAGCTGTTTTTT
CASSSTPTGGADTGELFF
>TRBJ2-7|few|TRBD2|TRBV7-6
TGTGCCAGCAGCGAAACTAGCGGGGCCACCTACGAGCAGTACTTC
CASSETSGATYEQYF
>TRBJ2-7|few|TRBD2|TRBV27
TGTGCCAGCAGTTACCTCTACGGGGGGGCAGGGTCGATCGCCTACGAGCAGTACTTC
CASSYLYGGAGSIAYEQYF
>TRBJ2-7|few|.|TRBV20-1
TGCAGTGCTAGAGATACGATTAGGGATTTTCTCGACGAGCAGTACTTC
CSARDTIRDFLDEQYF
>TRBJ1-5|many|TRBD1|TRBV2
TGTGCCAGCAGTGCAGAGACAGGGGCTAATCAGCCCCAGCATTTT
CASSAETGANQPQHF
>TRBJ2-3|.|.|TRBV25-1
TGTACCAGCACCGTTGACGGCCATACGCAGTATTTT
CTSTVDGHTQYF
>TRBJ1-2|few|.|TRBV3-1
TGTGCCAGCAGCCAACCACAGTTGAACTATGGCTACACCTTC
CASSQPQLNYGYTF
>TRBJ2-3|once|.|TRBV29-1
TGCAGCGTTGAAGTCGGGACCTACACAGATACGCAGTATTTT
CSVEVGTYTDTQYF
>TRBJ2-1|few|TRBD2|TRBV27
TGTGCCAGCGGCTCTTCCGGGACTAGCTCCCCGAGCTCCTACAATGAGCAGTTCTTC
CASGSSGTSSPSSYNEQFF
>TRBJ2-3|.|.|TRBV7-8
TGTGCCAGCAGCTTAGATCAAGATACGCAGTATTTT
CASSLDQDTQYF
>TRBJ2-1|.|TRBD2|TRBV29-1
TGCAGCGTGTCTGACACGGGACTAGCGGGCTACAATGAGCAGTTCTTC
CSVSDTGLAGYNEQFF
>TRBJ2-1|.|TRBD1|TRBV27
TGTGCCAGCAGCTTACAGGGGAGCACCTACAATGAGCAGTTCTTC
CASSLQGSTYNEQFF
>TRBJ2-2|many|TRBD2|TRBV2
TGTGCCAGCAGTGAAGAGCTAGCGGCGAACACCGGGGAGCTGTTTTTT
CASSEELAANTGELFF
>TRBJ1-4|few|TRBD1|TRBV5-5
TGTGCCAGCAGTCTCCAGGGGGGTAATGAAAAACTGTTTTTT
CASSLQGGNEKLFF
>TRBJ1-2|few|TRBD1|TRBV11-1
TGTGCCAGCAGCCCTGACAGGGGCCCTACGGACTATGGCTACACCTTC
CASSPDRGPTDYGYTF
>TRBJ2-7|.|.|TRBV29-1
TGCAGCGTTTTGGCAGGGCCCTACGAGCAGTACTTC
CSVLAGPYEQYF
>TRBJ2-1|.|TRBD2|TRBV28
TGTGCCAGCAGCGCCCTAGCGGGGAGCTCCTACAATGAGCAGTTCTTC
CASSALAGSSYNEQFF
>TRBJ2-7|many|TRBD2|TRBV11-1
TGTGCCAGCAGCTCGGGGAGAAGACTAGCGGTCTCCTACGAGCAGTACTTC
CASSSGRRLAVSYEQYF
>TRBJ2-3|.|TRBD2|TRBV29-1
TGCAGCGTTGAAGCTTTGGCGGGAGCAAGCACAGATACGCAGTATTTT
CSVEALAGASTDTQYF
>TRBJ1-5|.|.|TRBV12-3/TRBV12-4
TGTGCCAGCAGTCTAGTGGAGGACGGGCCCCAGCATTTT
CASSLVEDGPQHF
>TRBJ1-1|many|.|TRBV6-1
TGTGCCAGCAGTCGTCCAGGGGCCGCTGAAGCTTTCTTT
CASSRPGAAEAFF
>TRBJ1-6|few|TRBD1|TRBV5-6
TGTGCCAGCAGCTTTGGGACAGCAGGTTCACCCCTCCACTTT
CASSFGTAGSPLHF
>TRBJ2-7|many|TRBD2|TRBV11-2
TGTGCCAGCAGCGAAGGACTAGCGGGAGAAAACTACGAGCAGTACTTC
CASSEGLAGENYEQYF